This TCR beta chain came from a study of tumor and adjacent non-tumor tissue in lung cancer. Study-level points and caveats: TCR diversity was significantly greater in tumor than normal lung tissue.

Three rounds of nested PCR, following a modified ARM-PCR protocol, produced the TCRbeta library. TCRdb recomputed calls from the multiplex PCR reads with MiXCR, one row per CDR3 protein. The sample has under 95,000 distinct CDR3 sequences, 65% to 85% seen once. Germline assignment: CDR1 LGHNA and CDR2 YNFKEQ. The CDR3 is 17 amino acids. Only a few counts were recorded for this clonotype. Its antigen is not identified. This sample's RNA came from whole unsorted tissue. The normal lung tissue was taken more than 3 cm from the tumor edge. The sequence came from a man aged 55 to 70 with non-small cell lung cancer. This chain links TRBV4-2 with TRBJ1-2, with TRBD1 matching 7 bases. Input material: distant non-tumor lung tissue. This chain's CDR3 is CGSSEGVVRQGGYGYTF. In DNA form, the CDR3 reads TGTGGCAGTAGCGAAGGAGTTGTGCGACAGGGCGGCTATGGCTACACCTTC.